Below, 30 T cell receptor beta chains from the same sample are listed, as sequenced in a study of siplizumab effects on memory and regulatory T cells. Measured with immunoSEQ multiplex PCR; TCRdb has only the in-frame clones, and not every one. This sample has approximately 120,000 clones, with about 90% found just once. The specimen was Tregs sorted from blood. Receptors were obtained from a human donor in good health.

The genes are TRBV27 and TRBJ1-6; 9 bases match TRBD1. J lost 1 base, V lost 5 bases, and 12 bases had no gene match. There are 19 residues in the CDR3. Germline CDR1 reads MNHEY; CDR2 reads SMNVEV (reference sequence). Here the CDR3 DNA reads TGTGCCAGCAGTATACGAATGGGACAGGGCTGGTCCTATAATTCACCCCTCCACTTT. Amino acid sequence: CASSIRMGQGWSYNSPLHF.

CDR3 DNA sequence: TGTGCCAGTAGTATAGATAAGCGGACAGTCACCTACGAGCAGTACTTC. Its protein is CASSIDKRTVTYEQYF. The gene calls are TRBV19 and TRBJ2-7, with D maybe TRBD1 (6 bases). Germline V gives CDR1 LNHDA, CDR2 SQIVND (reference sequence). The ends were cut back, 0 bases at V and 2 bases at J, with 14 bases in the middle. The CDR3 totals 16 residues.

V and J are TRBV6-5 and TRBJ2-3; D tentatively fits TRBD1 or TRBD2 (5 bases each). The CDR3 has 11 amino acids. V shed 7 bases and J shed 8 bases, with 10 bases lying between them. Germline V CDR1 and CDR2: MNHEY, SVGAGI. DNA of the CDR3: TGTGCCAGCACCACCGGGACTACGCAGTATTTT. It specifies CASTTGTTQYF.

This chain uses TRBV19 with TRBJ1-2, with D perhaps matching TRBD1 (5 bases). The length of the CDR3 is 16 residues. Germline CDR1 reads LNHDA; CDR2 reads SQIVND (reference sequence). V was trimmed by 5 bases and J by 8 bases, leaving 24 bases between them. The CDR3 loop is CASSSPTWGIQRGYTF. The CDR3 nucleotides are TGTGCCAGTAGTTCTCCCACTTGGGGGATTCAGCGGGGCTACACCTTC.

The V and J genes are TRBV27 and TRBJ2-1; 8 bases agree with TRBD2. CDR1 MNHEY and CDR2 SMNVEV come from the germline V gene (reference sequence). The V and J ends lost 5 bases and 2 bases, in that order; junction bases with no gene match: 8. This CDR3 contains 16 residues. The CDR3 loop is CASSKERGIAYNEQFF. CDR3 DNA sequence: TGTGCCAGCAGTAAAGAGCGGGGGATTGCCTACAATGAGCAGTTCTTC.

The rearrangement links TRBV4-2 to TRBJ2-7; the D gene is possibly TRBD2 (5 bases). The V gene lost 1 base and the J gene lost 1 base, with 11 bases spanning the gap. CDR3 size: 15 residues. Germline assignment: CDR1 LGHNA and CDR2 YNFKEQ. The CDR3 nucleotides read TGTGCCAGCAGCCAAGCGGAGGACCCATCCTACGAGCAGTACTTC. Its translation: CASSQAEDPSYEQYF.

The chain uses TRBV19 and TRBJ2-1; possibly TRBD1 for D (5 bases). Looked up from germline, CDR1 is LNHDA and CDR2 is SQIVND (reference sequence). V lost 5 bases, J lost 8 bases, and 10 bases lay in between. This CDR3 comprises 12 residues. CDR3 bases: TGTGCCAGTAGTTCCAGCAGGGATGAGCAGTTCTTC. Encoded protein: CASSSSRDEQFF.

The CDR3 DNA is TGTGCCAGCACTGGCTACACCTTC. Its protein is CASTGYTF. The chain combines TRBV6-1 with TRBJ1-2, with D unresolved. The length of the CDR3 is 8 residues. CDR1 is MNHNS and CDR2 is SASEGT in the germline V gene. Trimming cost V 7 bases and J 7 bases, with 1 base left between them.

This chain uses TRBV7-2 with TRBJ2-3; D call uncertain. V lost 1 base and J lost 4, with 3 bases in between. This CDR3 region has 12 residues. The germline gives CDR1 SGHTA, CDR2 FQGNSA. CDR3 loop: CASSLVPDTQYF. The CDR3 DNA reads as TGTGCCAGCAGCTTAGTGCCAGATACGCAGTATTTT. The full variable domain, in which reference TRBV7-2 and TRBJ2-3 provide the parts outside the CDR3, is GAGVSQSPSNKVTEKGKDVELRCDPISGHTALYWYRQSLGQGLEFLIYFQGNSAPDKSGLPSDRFSAERTGGSVSTLTIQRTQQEDSAVYLCASSLVPDTQYFGPGTRLTVL.

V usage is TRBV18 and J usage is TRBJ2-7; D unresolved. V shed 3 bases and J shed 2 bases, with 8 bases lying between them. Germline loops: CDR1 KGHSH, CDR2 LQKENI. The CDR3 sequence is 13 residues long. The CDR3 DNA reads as TGTGCCAGCTCACCGGTCCCCGCCTACGAGCAGTACTTC. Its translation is CASSPVPAYEQYF.

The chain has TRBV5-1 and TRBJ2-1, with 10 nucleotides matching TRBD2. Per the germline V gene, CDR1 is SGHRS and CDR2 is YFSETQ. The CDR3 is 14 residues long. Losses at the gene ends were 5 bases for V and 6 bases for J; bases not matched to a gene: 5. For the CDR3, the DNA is TGCGCCAGCAGTCTAGCGGGAGCTTCCAATGAGCAGTTCTTC. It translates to CASSLAGASNEQFF. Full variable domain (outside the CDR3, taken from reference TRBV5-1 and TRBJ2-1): KAGVTQTPRYLIKTRGQQVTLSCSPISGHRSVSWYQQTPGQGLQFLFEYFSETQRNKGNFPGRFSGRQFSNSRSEMNVSTLELGDSALYLCASSLAGASNEQFFGPGTRLTVL.

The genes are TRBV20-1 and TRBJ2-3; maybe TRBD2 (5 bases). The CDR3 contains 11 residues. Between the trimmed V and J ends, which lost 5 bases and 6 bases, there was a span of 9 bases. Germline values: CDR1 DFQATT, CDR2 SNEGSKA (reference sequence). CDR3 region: CSAPTRDTQYF. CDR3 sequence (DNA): TGCAGTGCTCCTACTAGGGATACGCAGTATTTT.

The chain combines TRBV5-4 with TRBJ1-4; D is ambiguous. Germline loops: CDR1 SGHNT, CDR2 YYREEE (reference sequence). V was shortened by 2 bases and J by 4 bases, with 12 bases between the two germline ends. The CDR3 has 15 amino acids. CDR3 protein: CASSFGVKDNEKLFF. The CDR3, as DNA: TGTGCCAGCAGCTTTGGGGTAAAGGATAATGAAAAACTGTTTTTT.

CDR3 protein: CASSEADVRVSYNEQFF. The CDR3 DNA reads TGTGCCAGCAGTGAAGCAGACGTCAGGGTCTCCTACAATGAGCAGTTCTTC. This sequence joins TRBV6-1 and TRBJ2-1, with a possible D match to TRBD1 (5 bases). CDR1 and CDR2 from the germline V gene are MNHNS and SASEGT. V was clipped by 0 bases and J by 0 bases, with 12 bases between them. CDR3 length: 17 residues.

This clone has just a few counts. The CDR3 reads CASRDDRAGTEAFF. The CDR3 DNA follows: TGTGCCAGCAGGGACGACAGGGCTGGGACTGAAGCTTTCTTT. The V gene is TRBV2, the J gene TRBJ1-1; 7 nucleotides match TRBD1. The CDR3 is 14 amino acids. Germline V gene sequence: CDR1 SNHLY, CDR2 FYNNEI. V gave up 6 bases and J gave up 5 bases; unmatched junction bases: 9.

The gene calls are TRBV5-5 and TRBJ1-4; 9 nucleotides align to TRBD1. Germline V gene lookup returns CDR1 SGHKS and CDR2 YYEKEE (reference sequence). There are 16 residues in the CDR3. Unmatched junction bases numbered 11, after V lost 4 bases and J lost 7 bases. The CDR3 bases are TGTGCCAGCAGCCAAGTGACAGGGGGATGGTTTGAAAAACTGTTTTTT. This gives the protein CASSQVTGGWFEKLFF.

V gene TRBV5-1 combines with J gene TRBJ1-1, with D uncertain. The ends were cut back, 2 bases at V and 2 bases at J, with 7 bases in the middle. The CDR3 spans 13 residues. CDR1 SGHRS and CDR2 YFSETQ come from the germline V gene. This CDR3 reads CASSFRANTEAFF. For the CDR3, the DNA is TGCGCCAGCAGCTTCCGGGCCAACACTGAAGCTTTCTTT.

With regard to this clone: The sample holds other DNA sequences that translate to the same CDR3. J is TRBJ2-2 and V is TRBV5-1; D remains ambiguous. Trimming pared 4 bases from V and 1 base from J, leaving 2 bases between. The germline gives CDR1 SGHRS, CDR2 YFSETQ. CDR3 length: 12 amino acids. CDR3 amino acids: CASSLNTGELFF. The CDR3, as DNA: TGCGCCAGCAGCCTGAACACCGGGGAGCTGTTTTTT.

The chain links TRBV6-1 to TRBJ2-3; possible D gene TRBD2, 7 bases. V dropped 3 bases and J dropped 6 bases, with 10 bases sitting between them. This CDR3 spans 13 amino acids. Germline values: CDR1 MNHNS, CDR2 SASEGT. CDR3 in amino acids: CASSDGGRDTQYF. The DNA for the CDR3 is TGTGCCAGCAGTGACGGGGGGCGCGATACGCAGTATTTT.

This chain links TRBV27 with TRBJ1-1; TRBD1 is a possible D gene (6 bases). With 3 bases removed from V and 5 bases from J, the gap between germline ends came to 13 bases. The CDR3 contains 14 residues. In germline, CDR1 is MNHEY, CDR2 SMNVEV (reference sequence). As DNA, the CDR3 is TGTGCCAGCAGTTTGTTAGGGGGGGTAACTGAAGCTTTCTTT. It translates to CASSLLGGVTEAFF.

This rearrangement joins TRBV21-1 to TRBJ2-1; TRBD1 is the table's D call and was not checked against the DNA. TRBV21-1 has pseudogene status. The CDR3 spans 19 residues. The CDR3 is CASSKAHEGQGSSYNEQFF. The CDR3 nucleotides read TGTGCCAGCAGCAAAGCGCATGAGGGACAGGGGAGCTCCTACAATGAGCAGTTCTTC.

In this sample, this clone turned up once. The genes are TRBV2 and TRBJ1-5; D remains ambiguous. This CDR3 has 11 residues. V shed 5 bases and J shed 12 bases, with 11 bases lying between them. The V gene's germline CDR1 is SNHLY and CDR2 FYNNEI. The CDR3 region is CASSTTALQHF. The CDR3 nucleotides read TGTGCCAGCAGTACGACGGCTCTCCAGCATTTT.

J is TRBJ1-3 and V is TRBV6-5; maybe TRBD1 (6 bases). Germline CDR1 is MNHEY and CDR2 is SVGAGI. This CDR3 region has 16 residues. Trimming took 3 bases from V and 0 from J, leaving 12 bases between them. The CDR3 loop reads CASSYTQGSSGNTIYF. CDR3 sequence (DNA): TGTGCCAGCAGTTATACCCAGGGGTCCTCTGGAAACACCATATATTTT.

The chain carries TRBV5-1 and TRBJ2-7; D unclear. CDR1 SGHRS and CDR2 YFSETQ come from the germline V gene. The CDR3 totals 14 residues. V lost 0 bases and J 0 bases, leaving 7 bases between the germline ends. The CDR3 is CASSLGQFSYEQYF. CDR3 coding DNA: TGCGCCAGCAGCTTGGGCCAGTTCTCCTACGAGCAGTACTTC.

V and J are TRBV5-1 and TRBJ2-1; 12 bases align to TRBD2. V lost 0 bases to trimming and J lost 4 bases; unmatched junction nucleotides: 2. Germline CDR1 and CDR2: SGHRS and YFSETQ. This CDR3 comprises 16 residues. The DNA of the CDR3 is TGCGCCAGCAGCTTGGGAGGGACTAGCGGGTACAATGAGCAGTTCTTC. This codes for CASSLGGTSGYNEQFF.

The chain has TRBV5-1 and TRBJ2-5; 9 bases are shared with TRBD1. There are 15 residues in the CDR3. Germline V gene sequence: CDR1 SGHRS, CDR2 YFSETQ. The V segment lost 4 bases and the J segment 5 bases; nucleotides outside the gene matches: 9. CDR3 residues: CASSRGQGRVETQYF. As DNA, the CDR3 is TGCGCCAGCAGCCGTGGACAGGGGCGGGTCGAGACCCAGTACTTC.

The CDR3 here is CASSLGQGKQTQYF. The DNA of the CDR3 is TGCGCCAGCAGCTTGGGACAGGGGAAGCAGACCCAGTACTTC. The chain combines TRBV5-1 with TRBJ2-5, with 8 bases matching TRBD1. Unmatched junction bases numbered 4, after V lost 0 bases and J lost 6 bases. The CDR3 runs 14 residues. Germline V gene data show CDR1 as SGHRS and CDR2 as YFSETQ.

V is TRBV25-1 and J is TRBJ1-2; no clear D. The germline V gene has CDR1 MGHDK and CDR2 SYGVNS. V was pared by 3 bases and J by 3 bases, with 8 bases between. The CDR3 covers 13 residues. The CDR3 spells CASSDLEYYGYTF. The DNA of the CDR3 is TGTGCCAGCAGTGATTTGGAGTACTATGGCTACACCTTC.

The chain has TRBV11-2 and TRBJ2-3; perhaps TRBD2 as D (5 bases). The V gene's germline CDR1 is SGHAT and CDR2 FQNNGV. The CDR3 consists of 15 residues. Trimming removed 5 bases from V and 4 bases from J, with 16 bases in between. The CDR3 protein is CASSGRGQVPDTQYF. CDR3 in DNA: TGTGCCAGCAGCGGTAGAGGGCAGGTCCCAGATACGCAGTATTTT. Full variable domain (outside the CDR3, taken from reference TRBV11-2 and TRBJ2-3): EAGVAQSPRYKIIEKRQSVAFWCNPISGHATLYWYQQILGQGPKLLIQFQNNGVVDDSQLPKDRFSAERLKGVDSTLKIQPAKLEDSAVYLCASSGRGQVPDTQYFGPGTRLTVL.

CDR3 sequence: CASSLGGRAIDTQYF. The CDR3 DNA reads as TGTGCCAGCAGCTTAGGCGGGAGGGCCATCGATACGCAGTATTTT. The chain carries TRBV7-3 and TRBJ2-3; 9 nucleotides align to TRBD2. Germline values: CDR1 SGHTA, CDR2 FQGTGA. The CDR3 extends over 15 amino acids. Trimming removed 2 bases from V and 6 bases from J; junction bases left unmatched: 6.